The following is a T cell receptor (beta chain) sequence with its context. Its antigen is still unknown. The sample is drawn from a study of T cell responses to AZD1222 COVID-19 vaccine. Study at large: Pooling of second doses given at about 4 or about 12 weeks was done.

After removal of 3 bases from V and 0 bases from J, the junction contained 10 bases not matched to a gene. This CDR3 has 19 amino acids. The germline V gene encodes CDR1 SGHVS and CDR2 FQNEAQ. General study findings and limits: There were mostly white British donors and more females than males, and clonal diversity was possibly underestimated. Along spike, vaccine-associated CD4 TCRs were found throughout, with dominance at 160-218 and 743-854. Two AZD1222 administrations were followed by greater Spike-specific TCR breadth and depth.

Using immunoSEQ multiplex PCR, the repertoire was profiled, and TCRdb retains in-frame clones only, with some absent. Here the sample spans over 150,000 clones, 90% being singletons. The source was peripheral blood, collected on day 0 of AZD1222 vaccination. The clonotype comes from an adult in good health. The gene calls are TRBV7-8 and TRBJ1-4; 10 bases match TRBD1. The CDR3, as DNA: TGTGCCAGCAGCTTGGAAATCGGACAGGGGGGTGCAACTAATGAAAAACTGTTTTTT. Residues: CASSLEIGQGGATNEKLFF.